This T cell receptor (beta chain) is from a study of blood T cell repertoires in COVID-19. As for the study in general: From the United States, Italy and Spain came samples of acute and convalescent COVID-19. PBMCs, B-cell-depleted T cells, or T cells provided the cDNA or gDNA that made up the material.

Seattle participants joined during active infection and were tracked over time. The CDR3 has 13 residues. The germline CDR1 and CDR2 sequences are LGHDT and YNNKEL (reference sequence). The V segment lost 4 bases and the J segment 7 bases; nucleotides outside the gene matches: 6. Study processing details: Estimated nucleated cell counts came from reference gene primer amplification. Some clones are missing from TCRdb's copy, which holds only in-frame ones; the method was immunoSEQ multiplex PCR. That table furnishes V, J and clone size, whereas the DNA furnished D and trimming. The sample contains hundreds of thousands of clones, 85% to 90% of which appear only once.

Sample: peripheral blood. This clonotype originated in a man aged 18 to 29 with COVID-19, enrolled during active disease. The chain employs TRBV3-1 (or the pseudogene TRBV3-2) and TRBJ1-1, with TRBD1 matching over 7 bases. CDR3 amino acids: CASSLQGTYEAFF. The CDR3 DNA reads TGTGCCAGCAGCCTACAGGGGACGTATGAAGCTTTCTTT.